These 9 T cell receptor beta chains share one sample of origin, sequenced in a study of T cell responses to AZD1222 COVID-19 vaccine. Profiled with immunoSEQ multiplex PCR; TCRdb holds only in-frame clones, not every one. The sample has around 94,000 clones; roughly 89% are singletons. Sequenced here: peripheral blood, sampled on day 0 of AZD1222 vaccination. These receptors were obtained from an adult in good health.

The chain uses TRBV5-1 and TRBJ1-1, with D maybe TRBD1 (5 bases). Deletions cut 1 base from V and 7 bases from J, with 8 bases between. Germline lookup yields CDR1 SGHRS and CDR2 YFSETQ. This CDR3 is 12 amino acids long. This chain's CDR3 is CASSLSGIEAFF. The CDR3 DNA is TGCGCCAGCAGCTTGTCAGGGATTGAAGCTTTCTTT. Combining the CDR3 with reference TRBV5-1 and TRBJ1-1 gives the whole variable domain KAGVTQTPRYLIKTRGQQVTLSCSPISGHRSVSWYQQTPGQGLQFLFEYFSETQRNKGNFPGRFSGRQFSNSRSEMNVSTLELGDSALYLCASSLSGIEAFFGQGTRLTVV.

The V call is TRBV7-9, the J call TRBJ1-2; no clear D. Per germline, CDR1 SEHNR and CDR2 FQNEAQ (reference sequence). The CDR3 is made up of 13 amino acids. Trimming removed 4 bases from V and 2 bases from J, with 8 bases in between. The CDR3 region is CASSYTENYGYTF. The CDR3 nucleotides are TGTGCCAGCAGCTACACCGAGAACTATGGCTACACCTTC.

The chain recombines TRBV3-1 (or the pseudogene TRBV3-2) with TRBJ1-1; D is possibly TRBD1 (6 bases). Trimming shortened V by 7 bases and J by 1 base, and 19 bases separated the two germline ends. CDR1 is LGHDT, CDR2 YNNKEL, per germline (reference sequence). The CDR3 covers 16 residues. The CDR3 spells CASTRGTPIRNTEAFF. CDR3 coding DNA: TGTGCCAGCACTCGGGGGACACCGATTCGGAACACTGAAGCTTTCTTT.

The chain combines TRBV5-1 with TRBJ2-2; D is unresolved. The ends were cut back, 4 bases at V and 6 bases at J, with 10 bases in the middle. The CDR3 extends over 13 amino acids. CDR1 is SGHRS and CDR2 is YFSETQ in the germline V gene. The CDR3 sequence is CASSPPGSGELFF. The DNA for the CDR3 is TGCGCCAGCAGCCCGCCCGGGTCCGGGGAGCTGTTTTTT.

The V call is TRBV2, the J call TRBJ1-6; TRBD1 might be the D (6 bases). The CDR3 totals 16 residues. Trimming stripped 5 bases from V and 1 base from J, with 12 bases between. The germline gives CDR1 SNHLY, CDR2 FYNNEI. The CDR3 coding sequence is TGTGCCAGCAGTCCGCGTCAGGGGTCCTATAATTCACCCCTCCACTTT. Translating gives CASSPRQGSYNSPLHF.

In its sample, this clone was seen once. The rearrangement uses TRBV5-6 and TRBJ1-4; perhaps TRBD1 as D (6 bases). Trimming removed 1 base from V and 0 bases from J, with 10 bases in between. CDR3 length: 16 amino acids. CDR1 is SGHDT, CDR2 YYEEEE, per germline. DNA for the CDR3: TGTGCCAGCAGCTTGCTCGGGGGCGCAACTAATGAAAAACTGTTTTTT. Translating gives CASSLLGGATNEKLFF. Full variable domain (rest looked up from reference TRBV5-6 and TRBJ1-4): DAGVTQSPTHLIKTRGQQVTLRCSPKSGHDTVSWYQQALGQGPQFIFQYYEEEERQRGNFPDRFSGHQFPNYSSELNVNALLLGDSALYLCASSLLGGATNEKLFFGSGTQLSVL.

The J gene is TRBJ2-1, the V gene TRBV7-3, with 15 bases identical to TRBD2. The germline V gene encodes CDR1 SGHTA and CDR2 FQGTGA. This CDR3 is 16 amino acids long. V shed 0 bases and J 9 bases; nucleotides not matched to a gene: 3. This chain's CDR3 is CASSLTGTSGGIEQFF. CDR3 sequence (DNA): TGTGCCAGCAGCTTAACAGGGACTAGCGGGGGGATTGAGCAGTTCTTC.

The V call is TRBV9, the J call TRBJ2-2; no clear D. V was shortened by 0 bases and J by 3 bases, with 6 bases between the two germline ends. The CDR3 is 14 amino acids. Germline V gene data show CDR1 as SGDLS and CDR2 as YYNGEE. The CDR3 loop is CASSVGPYTGELFF. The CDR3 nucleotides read TGTGCCAGCAGCGTAGGACCGTACACCGGGGAGCTGTTTTTT.

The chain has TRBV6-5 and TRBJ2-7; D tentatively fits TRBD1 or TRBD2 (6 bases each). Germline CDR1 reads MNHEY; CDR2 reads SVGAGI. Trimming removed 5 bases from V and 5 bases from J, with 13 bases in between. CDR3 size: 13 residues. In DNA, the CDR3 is TGTGCCAGCAGTCCCCGGGGGCCTCACGAGCAGTACTTC. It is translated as CASSPRGPHEQYF.